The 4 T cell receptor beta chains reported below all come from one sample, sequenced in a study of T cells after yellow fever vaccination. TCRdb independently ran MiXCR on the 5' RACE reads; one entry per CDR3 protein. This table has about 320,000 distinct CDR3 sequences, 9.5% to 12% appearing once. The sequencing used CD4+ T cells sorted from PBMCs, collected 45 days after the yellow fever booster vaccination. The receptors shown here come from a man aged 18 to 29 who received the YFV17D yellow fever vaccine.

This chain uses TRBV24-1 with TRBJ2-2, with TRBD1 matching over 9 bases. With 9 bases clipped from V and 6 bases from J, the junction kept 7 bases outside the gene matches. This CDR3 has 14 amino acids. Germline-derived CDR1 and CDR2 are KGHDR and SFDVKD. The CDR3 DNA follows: TGTGCCACCCAGGGACAGGGAGGTCCCGGGGAGCTGTTTTTT. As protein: CATQGQGGPGELFF.

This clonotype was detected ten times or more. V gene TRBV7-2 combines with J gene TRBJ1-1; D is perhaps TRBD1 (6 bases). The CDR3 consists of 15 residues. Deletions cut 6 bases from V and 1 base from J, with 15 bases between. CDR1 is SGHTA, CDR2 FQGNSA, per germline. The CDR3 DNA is TGTGCCAGCAGTCCACCGGGACACTGGAACACTGAAGCTTTCTTT. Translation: CASSPPGHWNTEAFF.

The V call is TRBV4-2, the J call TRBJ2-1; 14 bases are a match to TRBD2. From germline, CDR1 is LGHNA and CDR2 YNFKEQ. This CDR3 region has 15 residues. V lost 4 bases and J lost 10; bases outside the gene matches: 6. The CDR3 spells CASSPTSGGAKEQFF. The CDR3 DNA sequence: TGTGCCAGCAGCCCGACTAGCGGGGGGGCTAAGGAGCAGTTCTTC.

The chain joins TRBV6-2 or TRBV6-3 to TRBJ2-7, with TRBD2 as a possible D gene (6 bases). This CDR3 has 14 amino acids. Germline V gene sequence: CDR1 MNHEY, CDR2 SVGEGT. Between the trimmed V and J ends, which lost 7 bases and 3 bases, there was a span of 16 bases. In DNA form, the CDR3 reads TGTGCCAGCACCCCAGGGCGGGAAATCTACGAGCAGTACGTC. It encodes CASTPGREIYEQYV.